This T cell receptor (beta chain) is drawn from a study of T cells in Graves' hyperthyroidism and ophthalmopathy. Authors of the study amplified TCR beta CDR3 regions from RNA transcripts. An initial round of RT-PCR targeting the TCR CDR3 relied on the HTBI primer set. TCRdb re-analysed the multiplex PCR reads in MiXCR, keeping a single row per CDR3 protein. The sample includes some 760,000 distinct CDR3 sequences, approximately 14% of them seen just once. This clonotype was picked up many times. With V trimmed by 6 bases and J by 4 bases, 2 bases remained unmatched. This CDR3 contains 13 residues. This TCR derives from a young woman with Graves' hyperthyroidism. V is TRBV12-3 or TRBV12-4 and J is TRBJ2-3; TRBD1 matches 9 bases. The sample was blood. As DNA, the CDR3 is TGTGCCAGCAGCACAGGGGGCCCAGATACGCAGTATTTT. Residues: CASSTGGPDTQYF.